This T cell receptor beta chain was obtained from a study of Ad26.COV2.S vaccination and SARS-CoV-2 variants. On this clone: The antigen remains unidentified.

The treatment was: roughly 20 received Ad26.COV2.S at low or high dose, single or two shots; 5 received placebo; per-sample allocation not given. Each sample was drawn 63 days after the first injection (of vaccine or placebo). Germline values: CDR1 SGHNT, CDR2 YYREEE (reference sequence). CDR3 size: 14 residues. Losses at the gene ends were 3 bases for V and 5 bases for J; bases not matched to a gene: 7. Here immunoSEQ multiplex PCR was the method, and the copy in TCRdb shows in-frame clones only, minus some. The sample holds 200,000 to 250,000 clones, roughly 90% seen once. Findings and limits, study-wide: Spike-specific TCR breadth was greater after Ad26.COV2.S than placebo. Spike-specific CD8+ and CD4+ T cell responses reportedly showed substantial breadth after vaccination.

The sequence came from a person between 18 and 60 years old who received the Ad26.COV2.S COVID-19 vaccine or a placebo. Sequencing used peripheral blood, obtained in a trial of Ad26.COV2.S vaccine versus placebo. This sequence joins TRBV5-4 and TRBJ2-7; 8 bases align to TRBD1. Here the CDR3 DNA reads TGTGCCAGCAGCTCGACAGGGGCGAGGAACGAGCAGTACTTC. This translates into CASSSTGARNEQYF.